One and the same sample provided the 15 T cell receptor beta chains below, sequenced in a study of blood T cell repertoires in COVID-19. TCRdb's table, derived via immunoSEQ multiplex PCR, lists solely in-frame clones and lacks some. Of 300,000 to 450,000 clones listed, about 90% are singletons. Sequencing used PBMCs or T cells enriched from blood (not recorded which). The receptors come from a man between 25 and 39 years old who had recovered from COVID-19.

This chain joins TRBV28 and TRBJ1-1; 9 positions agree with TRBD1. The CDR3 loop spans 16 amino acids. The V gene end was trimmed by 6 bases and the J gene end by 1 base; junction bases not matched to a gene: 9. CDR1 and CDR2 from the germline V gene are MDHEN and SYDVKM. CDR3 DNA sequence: TGTGCCAGCAGCTCCCCCGGACAGGGGACGAACACTGAAGCTTTCTTT. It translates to CASSSPGQGTNTEAFF. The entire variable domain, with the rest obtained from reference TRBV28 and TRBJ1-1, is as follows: DVKVTQSSRYLVKRTGEKVFLECVQDMDHENMFWYRQDPGLGLRLIYFSYDVKMKEKGDIPEGYSVSREKKERFSLILESASTNQTSMYLCASSSPGQGTNTEAFFGQGTRLTVV.

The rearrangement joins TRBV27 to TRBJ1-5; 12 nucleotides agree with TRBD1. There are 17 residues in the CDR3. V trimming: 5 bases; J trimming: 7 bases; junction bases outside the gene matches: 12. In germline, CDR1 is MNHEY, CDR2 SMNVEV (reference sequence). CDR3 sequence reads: CASSPGGTGGRRQPQHF. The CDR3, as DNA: TGTGCCAGCAGTCCCGGGGGGACAGGGGGCCGGAGGCAGCCCCAGCATTTT.

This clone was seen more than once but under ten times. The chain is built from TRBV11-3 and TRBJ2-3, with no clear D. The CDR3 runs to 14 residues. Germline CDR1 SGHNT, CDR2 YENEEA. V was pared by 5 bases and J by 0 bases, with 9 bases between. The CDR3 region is CASSPSRSTDTQYF. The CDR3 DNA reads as TGTGCCAGCAGCCCCAGCAGGAGCACAGATACGCAGTATTTT.

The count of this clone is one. CDR3 DNA sequence: TGCAGCGTTTTACAGGGAACTAACTATGGCTACACCTTC. Its protein is CSVLQGTNYGYTF. This chain uses TRBV29-1 with TRBJ1-2; a weak D match, TRBD1 (6 bases). The CDR3 runs to 13 residues. Germline V lookup: CDR1 SQVTM, CDR2 ANQGSEA. V dropped 5 bases and J dropped 0 bases, with 10 bases sitting between them.

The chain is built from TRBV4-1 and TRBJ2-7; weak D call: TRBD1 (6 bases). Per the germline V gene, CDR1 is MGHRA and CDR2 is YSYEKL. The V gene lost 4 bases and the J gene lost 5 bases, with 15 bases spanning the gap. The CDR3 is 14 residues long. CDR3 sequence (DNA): TGCGCCAGCAGCCGAGCAGGGGTCTCGAACGAGCAGTACTTC. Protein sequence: CASSRAGVSNEQYF.

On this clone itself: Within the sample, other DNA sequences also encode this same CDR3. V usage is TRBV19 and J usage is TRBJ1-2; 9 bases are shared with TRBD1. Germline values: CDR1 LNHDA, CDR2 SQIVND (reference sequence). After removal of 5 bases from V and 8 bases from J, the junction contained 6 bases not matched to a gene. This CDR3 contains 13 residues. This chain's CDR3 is CASSPDRGSGYTF. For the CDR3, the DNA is TGTGCCAGTAGTCCCGACAGGGGGTCCGGCTACACCTTC. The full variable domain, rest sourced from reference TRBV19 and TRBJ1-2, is DGGITQSPKYLFRKEGQNVTLSCEQNLNHDAMYWYRQDPGQGLRLIYYSQIVNDFQKGDIAEGYSVSREKKESFPLTVTSAQKNPTAFYLCASSPDRGSGYTFGSGTRLTVV.

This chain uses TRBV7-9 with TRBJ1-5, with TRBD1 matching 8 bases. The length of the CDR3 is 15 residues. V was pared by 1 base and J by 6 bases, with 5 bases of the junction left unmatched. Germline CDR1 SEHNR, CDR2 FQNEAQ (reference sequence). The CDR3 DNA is TGTGCCAGCAGCTTAGACCAGGGGGCAGGTCAGCCCCAGCATTTT. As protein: CASSLDQGAGQPQHF.

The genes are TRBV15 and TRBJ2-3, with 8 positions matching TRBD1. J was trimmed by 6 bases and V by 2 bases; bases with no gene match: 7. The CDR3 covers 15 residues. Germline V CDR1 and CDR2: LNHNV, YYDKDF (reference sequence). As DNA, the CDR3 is TGTGCCACCAGCAGAAGGCAGGGGGCTGGGGATACGCAGTATTTT. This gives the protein CATSRRQGAGDTQYF. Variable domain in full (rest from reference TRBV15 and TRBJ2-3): DAMVIQNPRYQVTQFGKPVTLSCSQTLNHNVMYWYQQKSSQAPKLLFHYYDKDFNNEADTPDNFQSRRPNTSFCFLDIRSPGLGDTAMYLCATSRRQGAGDTQYFGPGTRLTVL.

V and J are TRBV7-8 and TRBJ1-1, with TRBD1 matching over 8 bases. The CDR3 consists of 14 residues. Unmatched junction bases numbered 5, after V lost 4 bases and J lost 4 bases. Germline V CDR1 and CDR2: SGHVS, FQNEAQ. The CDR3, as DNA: TGTGCCAGCAGCTCTAGAACAGGGGGCACTGAAGCTTTCTTT. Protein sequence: CASSSRTGGTEAFF.

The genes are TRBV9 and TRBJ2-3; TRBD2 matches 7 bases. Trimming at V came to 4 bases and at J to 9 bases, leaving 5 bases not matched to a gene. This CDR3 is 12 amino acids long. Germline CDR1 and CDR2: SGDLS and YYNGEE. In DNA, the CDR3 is TGTGCCAGCAGCCCCGTCGGGGGGACGCAGTATTTT. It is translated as CASSPVGGTQYF.

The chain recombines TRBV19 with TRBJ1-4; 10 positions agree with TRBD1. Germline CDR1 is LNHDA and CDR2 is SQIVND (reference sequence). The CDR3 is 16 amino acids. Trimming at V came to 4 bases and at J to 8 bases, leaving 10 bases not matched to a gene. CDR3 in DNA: TGTGCCAGTAGTAGCCCGCGACAGGGGGCAAAAGAAAAACTGTTTTTT. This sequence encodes CASSSPRQGAKEKLFF.

CDR3 sequence reads: CASSAGTLNSPLHF. For the CDR3, the DNA is TGTGCCAGCAGTGCCGGGACATTAAATTCACCCCTCCACTTT. The gene calls are TRBV5-4 and TRBJ1-6; TRBD1 might be the D (6 bases). Germline loops: CDR1 SGHNT, CDR2 YYREEE (reference sequence). With 5 bases removed from V and 7 bases from J, the gap between germline ends came to 13 bases. The CDR3 loop spans 14 amino acids.

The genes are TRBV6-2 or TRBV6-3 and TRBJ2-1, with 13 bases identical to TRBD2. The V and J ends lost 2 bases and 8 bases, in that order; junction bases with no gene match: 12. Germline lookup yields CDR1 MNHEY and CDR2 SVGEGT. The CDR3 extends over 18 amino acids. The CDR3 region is CASSYPNWTSGGAYEQFF. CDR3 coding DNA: TGTGCCAGCAGTTACCCAAATTGGACTAGCGGGGGAGCATATGAGCAGTTCTTC.

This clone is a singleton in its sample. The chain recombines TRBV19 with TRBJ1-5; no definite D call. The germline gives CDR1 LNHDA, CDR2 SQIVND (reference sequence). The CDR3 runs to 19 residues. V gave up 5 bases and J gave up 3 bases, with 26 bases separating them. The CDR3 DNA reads TGTGCCAGTAGTGATCGCCCGGTGACTAAGGGAATTGTCAATCAGCCCCAGCATTTT. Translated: CASSDRPVTKGIVNQPQHF.

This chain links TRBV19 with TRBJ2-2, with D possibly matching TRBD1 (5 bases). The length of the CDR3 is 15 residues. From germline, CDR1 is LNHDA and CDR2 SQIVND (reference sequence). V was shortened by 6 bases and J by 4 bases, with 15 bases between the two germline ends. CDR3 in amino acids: CASSLRVRGTGELFF. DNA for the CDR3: TGTGCCAGTAGCCTCAGGGTACGAGGCACCGGGGAGCTGTTTTTT.